What follows are 25 T cell receptor beta chains derived from one specimen sequenced in a study of cytomegalovirus exposure and HLA in healthy donors. PCR primers comprised 60 Vbeta and 13 Jbeta primers. Measured with immunoSEQ multiplex PCR; TCRdb has only the in-frame clones, and not every one. The sample records 150,000 to 200,000 clones, around three quarters being singletons. The source material was PBMCs. The receptor set was obtained from a woman aged 45-59 years in good health and CMV-seropositive.

Only a few counts were recorded for this clone. The rearrangement uses TRBV7-6 and TRBJ2-2, with 9 bases lining up with TRBD1. In germline, CDR1 is SGHVS, CDR2 FNYEAQ. This CDR3 is 15 amino acids long. J lost 0 bases, V lost 5 bases, and 1 base had no gene match. CDR3 residues: CASSRTGANTGELFF. The CDR3 bases are TGTGCCAGCAGCCGGACAGGGGCGAACACCGGGGAGCTGTTTTTT.

This clone has more than one count but fewer than ten. This chain uses TRBV27 with TRBJ1-2; no clear D. This CDR3 is built from 12 residues. The V gene's germline CDR1 is MNHEY and CDR2 SMNVEV (reference sequence). For the CDR3, the DNA is TGTGCTTCCCGCGGGAGAGTATATGGCTACACCTTC. Translation gives CASRGRVYGYTF.

The chain has TRBV11-2 and TRBJ2-2; TRBD1 agrees at 7 bases. After removal of 4 bases from V and 8 bases from J, the junction contained 13 bases not matched to a gene. CDR3 length: 16 residues. From germline, CDR1 is SGHAT and CDR2 FQNNGV. CDR3 loop: CASSSTGPLYMGELFF. CDR3 sequence (DNA): TGTGCCAGCAGCTCGACAGGGCCCCTCTACATGGGGGAGCTGTTTTTT.

This clone has a handful of counts. The chain couples TRBV11-2 to TRBJ2-7, with 8 bases lining up with TRBD1. Germline V CDR1 and CDR2: SGHAT, FQNNGV. The CDR3 sequence is 12 residues long. V lost 5 bases to trimming and J lost 7 bases; unmatched junction nucleotides: 4. DNA of the CDR3: TGTGCCAGCAGCGGGACAGGCCAAGAGCAGTACTTC. It encodes CASSGTGQEQYF.

The chain joins TRBV5-4 to TRBJ2-6; D remains ambiguous. This CDR3 has 16 amino acids. The V gene's germline CDR1 is SGHNT and CDR2 YYREEE (reference sequence). Trimming shortened V by 0 bases and J by 0 bases, and 7 bases separated the two germline ends. DNA of the CDR3: TGTGCCAGCAGCTTGGGAACTCCCTCTGGGGCCAACGTCCTGACTTTC. Its protein is CASSLGTPSGANVLTF.

The chain carries TRBV5-4 and TRBJ2-5, with D possibly TRBD2 on 6 matching bases. Germline V gene data show CDR1 as SGHNT and CDR2 as YYREEE (reference sequence). V was clipped by 4 bases and J by 1 base, with 14 bases between them. The CDR3 is 15 amino acids. The DNA for the CDR3 is TGTGCCAGCAGCCACCCGGGAGCGCTCCAAGAGACCCAGTACTTC. Translating gives CASSHPGALQETQYF.

The chain carries TRBV28 and TRBJ2-7, with D possibly TRBD2 on 5 matching bases. Trimming took off 3 bases at V and 6 bases at J, with 9 bases between the two ends. The germline CDR1 and CDR2 sequences are MDHEN and SYDVKM. The CDR3 length is 12 residues. The CDR3 nucleotides are TGTGCCAGCAGTTTCCGAGGGATCGAGCAGTACTTC. Protein product: CASSFRGIEQYF. The variable domain in full, completed from reference TRBV28 and TRBJ2-7, reads DVKVTQSSRYLVKRTGEKVFLECVQDMDHENMFWYRQDPGLGLRLIYFSYDVKMKEKGDIPEGYSVSREKKERFSLILESASTNQTSMYLCASSFRGIEQYFGPGTRLTVT.

CDR3 in DNA: TGTGCCACCAGCATGGGGAGGGTATACAATGAGCAGTTCTTC. Protein product: CATSMGRVYNEQFF. V usage is TRBV15 and J usage is TRBJ2-1, with TRBD2 matching 7 bases. V gave up 4 bases and J gave up 4 bases; unmatched junction bases: 4. From germline, CDR1 is LNHNV and CDR2 YYDKDF (reference sequence). This CDR3 contains 14 residues.

J is TRBJ1-6 and V is TRBV19, with D perhaps matching TRBD1 (6 bases). The germline V and J ends were trimmed by 2 bases and 10 bases, with 18 bases remaining between them. This CDR3 is built from 16 residues. CDR1 and CDR2 from the germline V gene are LNHDA and SQIVND (reference sequence). The CDR3, as DNA: TGTGCCAGTAGTATATTTATCCCAGGGGCTGGATCACCCCTCCACTTT. This encodes CASSIFIPGAGSPLHF.

V is TRBV18 and J is TRBJ1-1; 7 positions match TRBD1. Trimming cost V 5 bases and J 4 bases; bases outside gene matches: 10. CDR1 and CDR2 from the germline V gene are KGHSH and LQKENI. The CDR3 sequence is 15 residues long. The CDR3 loop reads CASSSTLQGPTEAFF. In DNA, the CDR3 is TGTGCCAGCTCATCAACCTTACAGGGGCCCACTGAAGCTTTCTTT.

The chain is built from TRBV28 and TRBJ2-7, with TRBD1 matching 8 bases. The J segment lost 2 bases and the V segment lost 8 bases, leaving 5 bases of the junction unmatched. This CDR3 region has 13 residues. The germline V gene has CDR1 MDHEN and CDR2 SYDVKM. CDR3 sequence: CASAWDRTYEQYF. The DNA for the CDR3 is TGTGCCAGCGCCTGGGACAGGACCTACGAGCAGTACTTC.

Remarks on this clone: Other DNA sequences in the same sample also yield this CDR3. The chain joins TRBV18 to TRBJ2-7; D uncertain. This CDR3 has 13 residues. Germline CDR1 reads KGHSH; CDR2 reads LQKENI. Trimming cost V 3 bases and J 0 bases, with 6 bases left between them. CDR3 region: CASSPPSSYEQYF. Written as DNA, the CDR3 is TGTGCCAGCTCACCCCCGAGCTCCTACGAGCAGTACTTC.

With regard to this clone: A junction end diverges from the germline sequence, so it may reflect a read error. Other DNA sequences within the sample encode an identical CDR3. The CDR3 DNA follows: TGCGCCAGCAGTTTGGGACCTTCCGGGACAGGGGGCTACGAGCAGTACTTC. This codes for CASSLGPSGTGGYEQYF. The J gene is TRBJ2-7, the V gene TRBV5-1, with TRBD1 matching over 11 bases. The CDR3 has 17 residues. The germline V gene has CDR1 SGHRS and CDR2 YFSETQ.

V gene TRBV7-2 combines with J gene TRBJ2-5; 9 nucleotides line up with TRBD1. Germline CDR1 and CDR2: SGHTA and FQGNSA. V shed 8 bases, J shed 5 bases, and the junction held 9 bases outside the gene matches. The CDR3 extends over 14 amino acids. CDR3 DNA: TGTGCCAGCGGCTACCGGGACAGGGTGGAGACCCAGTACTTC. Its translation: CASGYRDRVETQYF.

V gene TRBV4-3 combines with J gene TRBJ2-7, with D tentatively TRBD1 (5 bases). Germline V gene sequence: CDR1 LGHNA, CDR2 YSLEER. This CDR3 contains 13 residues. V lost 1 base and J lost 7, with 11 bases in between. Written as DNA, the CDR3 is TGCGCCAGCAGCCAAGGCAGGGTTGGAGAGCAGTACTTC. Amino acid sequence: CASSQGRVGEQYF.

This clone has a single count. This chain joins TRBV7-3 and TRBJ2-3, with 7 bases that match TRBD1. The germline CDR1 and CDR2 sequences are SGHTA and FQGTGA. Trimming at V came to 2 bases and at J to 0 bases, leaving 5 bases not matched to a gene. There are 16 residues in the CDR3. The CDR3 spells CASSLEGAASTDTQYF. The CDR3 DNA is TGTGCCAGCAGCTTAGAGGGGGCGGCCAGCACAGATACGCAGTATTTT.

The chain joins TRBV18 to TRBJ1-1, with D maybe TRBD1 (5 bases). Trimming cost V 5 bases and J 0 bases, with 10 bases left between them. CDR3 length equals 14 residues. The germline V gene has CDR1 KGHSH and CDR2 LQKENI. The CDR3 coding sequence is TGTGCCAGCTCAGGCGGGGGGATGAACACTGAAGCTTTCTTT. The encoded protein is CASSGGGMNTEAFF.

The rearrangement uses TRBV27 and TRBJ2-3; weak D call: TRBD1 (5 bases). Germline V gene sequence: CDR1 MNHEY, CDR2 SMNVEV (reference sequence). Trimming shortened V by 2 bases and J by 4 bases, and 7 bases separated the two germline ends. The CDR3 runs to 13 residues. The CDR3 DNA reads TGTGCCAGCAGTTTACAAGGGGCAGATACGCAGTATTTT. Its protein product is CASSLQGADTQYF.

This chain connects TRBV5-4 to TRBJ2-5; 8 nucleotides agree with TRBD2. Germline CDR1 is SGHNT and CDR2 is YYREEE (reference sequence). The trim removed 2 bases at V and 4 bases at J, leaving 10 bases unmatched. The CDR3 totals 16 residues. The CDR3 loop reads CASSFASAGVPETQYF. CDR3 DNA: TGTGCCAGCAGCTTCGCCTCAGCGGGAGTCCCAGAGACCCAGTACTTC.

This chain links TRBV7-2 with TRBJ2-2; the D gene is possibly TRBD1 (6 bases). The CDR3 has 18 residues. The V and J ends lost 0 bases and 4 bases respectively, with 18 bases between them. Germline lookup yields CDR1 SGHTA and CDR2 FQGNSA. The CDR3 loop reads CASSLAMGTRGVTGELFF. In nucleotides, the CDR3 is TGTGCCAGCAGCTTAGCGATGGGGACCAGGGGTGTCACCGGGGAGCTGTTTTTT.

V and J are TRBV11-1 and TRBJ2-5; 11 nucleotides line up with TRBD2. The CDR3 has 16 amino acids. From germline, CDR1 is SGHAT and CDR2 FQDESV (reference sequence). CDR3 sequence: CASTGSGGARQETQYF. The CDR3 DNA reads as TGTGCTTCCACCGGTAGCGGGGGGGCTCGACAAGAGACCCAGTACTTC. Supplemented by reference TRBV11-1 and TRBJ2-5, the full variable domain reads EAEVAQSPRYKITEKSQAVAFWCDPISGHATLYWYRQILGQGPELLVQFQDESVVDDSQLPKDRFSAERLKGVDSTLKIQPAELGDSAMYLCASTGSGGARQETQYFGPGTRLLVL.

This chain connects TRBV7-2 to TRBJ2-5, with TRBD2 as a possible D gene (5 bases). The J call may be mistaken, given a closer DNA end match to TRBJ2-7. The CDR3 sequence is 14 residues long. The germline CDR1 and CDR2 sequences are SGHTA and FQGNSA. The CDR3 is CASSPWPSFYEQYF. The CDR3, as DNA: TGTGCCAGCAGCCCGTGGCCTAGCTTCTACGAGCAGTACTTC.

DNA of the CDR3: TGTGCCTGGAGTGTACGGAGTGCAGGGGGCAACTATGGCTACACCTTC. Its translation is CAWSVRSAGGNYGYTF. The chain has TRBV30 and TRBJ1-2; 8 positions agree with TRBD1. The V gene's germline CDR1 is GTSNPN and CDR2 SVGIG (reference sequence). This CDR3 spans 16 amino acids. J gave up 2 bases and V 0 bases, and 8 bases lay outside the gene matches. Using reference TRBV30 and TRBJ1-2 for the parts outside the CDR3, the full variable domain is SQTIHQWPATLVQPVGSPLSLECTVEGTSNPNLYWYRQAAGRGLQLLFYSVGIGQISSEVPQNLSASRPQDRQFILSSKKLLLSDSGFYLCAWSVRSAGGNYGYTFGSGTRLTVV.

This clone was found a few times. CDR3 DNA sequence: TGTGCCAGCAGTGCGCCGGGAACGAAAGCTTTCTTT. Its protein is CASSAPGTKAFF. The rearrangement joins TRBV2 to TRBJ1-1; no clear D gene. Germline CDR1 SNHLY, CDR2 FYNNEI. V shed 4 bases and J shed 9 bases, with 12 bases lying between them. The CDR3 extends over 12 amino acids.

The CDR3 here is CASSPGTGTTYEQYF. The CDR3, as DNA: TGTGCCAGCTCACCGGGGACAGGTACTACCTACGAGCAGTACTTC. V and J are TRBV18 and TRBJ2-7; 8 bases line up with TRBD1. The CDR3 runs 15 residues. Per the germline V gene, CDR1 is KGHSH and CDR2 is LQKENI. J lost 2 bases, V lost 3 bases, and 6 bases had no gene match.